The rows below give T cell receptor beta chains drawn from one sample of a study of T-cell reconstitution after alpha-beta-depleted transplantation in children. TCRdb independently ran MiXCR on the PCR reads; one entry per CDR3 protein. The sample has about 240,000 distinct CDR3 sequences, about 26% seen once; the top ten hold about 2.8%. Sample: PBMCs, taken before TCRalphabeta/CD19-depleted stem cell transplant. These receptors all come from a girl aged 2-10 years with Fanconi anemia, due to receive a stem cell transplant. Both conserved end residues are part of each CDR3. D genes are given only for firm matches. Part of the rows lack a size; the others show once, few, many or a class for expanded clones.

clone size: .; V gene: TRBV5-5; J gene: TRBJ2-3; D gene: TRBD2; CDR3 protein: CASSFSGLTSDTQYF; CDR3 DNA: TGTGCCAGCAGCTTTTCGGGACTAACATCAGATACGCAGTATTTT
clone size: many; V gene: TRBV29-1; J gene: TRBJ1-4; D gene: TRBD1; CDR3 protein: CSALGQNNEKLFF; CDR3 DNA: TGCAGCGCCCTGGGACAGAATAATGAAAAACTGTTTTTT
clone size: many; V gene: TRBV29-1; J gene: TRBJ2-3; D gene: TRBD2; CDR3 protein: CSVEGLARSSDTQYF; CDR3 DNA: TGCAGCGTTGAGGGACTAGCGAGGAGCTCAGATACGCAGTATTTT
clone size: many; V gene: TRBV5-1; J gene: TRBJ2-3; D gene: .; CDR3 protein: CASSLEQGEIDTQYF; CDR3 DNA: TGCGCCAGCAGCTTGGAACAGGGAGAAATAGATACGCAGTATTTT
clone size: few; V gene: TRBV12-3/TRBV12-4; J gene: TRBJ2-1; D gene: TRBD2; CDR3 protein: CASSFWGSGLAGHYEQFF; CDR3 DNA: TGTGCCAGCAGTTTCTGGGGTTCAGGTCTAGCGGGGCACTATGAGCAGTTCTTC
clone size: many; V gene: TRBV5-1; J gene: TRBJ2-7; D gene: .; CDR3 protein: CASSRGPYEQYF; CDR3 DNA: TGCGCCAGCAGCAGGGGACCCTACGAGCAGTACTTC
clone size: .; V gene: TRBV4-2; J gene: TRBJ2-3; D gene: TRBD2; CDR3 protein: CASSQDVSGGDTDTQYF; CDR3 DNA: TGTGCCAGCAGCCAAGATGTTAGCGGGGGGGACACAGATACGCAGTATTTT
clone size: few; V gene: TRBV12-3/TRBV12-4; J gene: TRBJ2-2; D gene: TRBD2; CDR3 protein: CASSSWTSPTGELFF; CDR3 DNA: TGTGCCAGCAGTTCTTGGACTAGCCCCACCGGGGAGCTGTTTTTT
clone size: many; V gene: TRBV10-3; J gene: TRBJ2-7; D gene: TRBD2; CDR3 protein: CAISLLAGGDYEQYF; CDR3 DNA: TGTGCCATCAGTCTACTAGCGGGAGGGGACTACGAGCAGTACTTC
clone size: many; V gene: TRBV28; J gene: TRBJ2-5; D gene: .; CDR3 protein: CASSLRLQETQYF; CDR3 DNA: TGTGCCAGCAGTTTACGACTCCAAGAGACCCAGTACTTC
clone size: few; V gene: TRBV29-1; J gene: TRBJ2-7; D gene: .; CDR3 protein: CSVGTGVDSYEQYF; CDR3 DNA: TGCAGCGTGGGGACGGGAGTGGATTCCTACGAGCAGTACTTC
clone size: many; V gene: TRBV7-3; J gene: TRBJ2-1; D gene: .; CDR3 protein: CASSLNPPRDNEQFF; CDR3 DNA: TGTGCCAGCAGCTTAAACCCCCCTAGGGACAATGAGCAGTTCTTC
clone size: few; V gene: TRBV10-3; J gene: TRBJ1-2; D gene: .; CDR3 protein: CASSEVVGQAF; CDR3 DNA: TGTGCCAGCAGTGAGGTTGTAGGACAAGCCTTC
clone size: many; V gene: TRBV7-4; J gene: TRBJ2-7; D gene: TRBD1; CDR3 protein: CASSDDPGGRIHEQYF; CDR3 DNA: TGTGCCAGCAGCGATGACCCAGGGGGCAGGATCCACGAGCAGTACTTC
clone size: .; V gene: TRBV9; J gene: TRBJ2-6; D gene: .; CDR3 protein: CASSVESGSSGANVLTF; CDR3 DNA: TGTGCCAGCAGCGTAGAATCGGGTTCTTCTGGGGCCAACGTCCTGACTTTC
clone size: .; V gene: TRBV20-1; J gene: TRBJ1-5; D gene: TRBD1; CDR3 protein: CSAQVGTGRNQPQHF; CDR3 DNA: TGCAGTGCGCAGGTCGGGACAGGGCGAAATCAGCCCCAGCATTTT
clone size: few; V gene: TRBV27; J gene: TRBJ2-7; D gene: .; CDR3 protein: CASSFGMLARTYEQYF; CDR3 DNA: TGTGCCAGCAGTTTTGGCATGCTAGCGAGGACCTACGAGCAGTACTTC
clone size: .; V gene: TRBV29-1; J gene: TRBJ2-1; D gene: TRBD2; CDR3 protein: CSVRVAGGPSSYNEQFF; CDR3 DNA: TGCAGCGTAAGAGTAGCGGGGGGCCCGAGCTCCTACAATGAGCAGTTCTTC
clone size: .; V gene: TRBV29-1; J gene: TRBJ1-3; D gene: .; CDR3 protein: CSVVKGFSGNTIYF; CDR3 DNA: TGCAGCGTTGTCAAAGGGTTCTCTGGAAACACCATATATTTT
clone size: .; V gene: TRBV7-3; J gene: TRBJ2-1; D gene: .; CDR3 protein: CASRYRVSTNEQFF; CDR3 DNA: TGTGCCAGCAGATACAGGGTGTCCACCAATGAGCAGTTCTTC
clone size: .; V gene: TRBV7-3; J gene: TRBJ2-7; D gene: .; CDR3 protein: CASSPPRGLGGSEQYF; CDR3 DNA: TGTGCCAGCAGCCCACCCCGGGGATTAGGCGGAAGCGAGCAGTACTTC
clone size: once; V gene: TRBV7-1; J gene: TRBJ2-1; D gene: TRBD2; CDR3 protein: CASSSIRDRGGTSGRRAPEQFF; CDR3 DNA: TGTGCCAGCAGCTCGATCCGGGACAGAGGAGGGACTAGCGGGAGAAGAGCTCCCGAGCAGTTCTTC
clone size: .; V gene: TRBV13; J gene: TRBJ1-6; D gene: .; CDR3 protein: CASSKGRTNSPLHF; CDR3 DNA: TGTGCCAGCTCCAAGGGGAGAACGAATTCACCCCTCCACTTT
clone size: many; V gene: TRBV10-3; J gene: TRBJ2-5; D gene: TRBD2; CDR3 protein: CAISESTGRTSLQETQYF; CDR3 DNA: TGTGCCATCAGTGAGTCGACTGGGAGGACTAGCCTCCAAGAGACCCAGTACTTC
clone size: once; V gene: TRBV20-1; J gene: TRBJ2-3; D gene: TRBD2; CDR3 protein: CSAGGDWADTQYF; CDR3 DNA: TGCAGTGCTGGGGGGGACTGGGCAGATACGCAGTATTTT
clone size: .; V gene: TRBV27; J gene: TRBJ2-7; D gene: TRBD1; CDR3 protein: CASSVTGDYEQYF; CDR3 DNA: TGTGCCAGCAGCGTGACAGGGGACTACGAGCAGTACTTC
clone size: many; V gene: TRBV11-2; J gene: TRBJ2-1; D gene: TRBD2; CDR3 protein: CASSLGAGVYGNEQFF; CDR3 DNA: TGTGCCAGCAGCTTAGGGGCGGGAGTATACGGCAATGAGCAGTTCTTC
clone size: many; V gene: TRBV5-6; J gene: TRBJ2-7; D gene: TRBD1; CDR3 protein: CASSLDGGQGESSYEQYF; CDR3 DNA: TGTGCCAGCAGCTTGGATGGGGGACAGGGGGAATCATCATACGAGCAGTACTTC
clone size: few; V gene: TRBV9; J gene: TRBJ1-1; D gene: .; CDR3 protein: CASSDPVTTEAFF; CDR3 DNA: TGTGCCAGCAGCGACCCAGTCACCACTGAAGCTTTCTTT
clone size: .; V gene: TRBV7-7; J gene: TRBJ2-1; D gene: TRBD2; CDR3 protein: CASSARLAGEEGSNEQFF; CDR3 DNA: TGTGCCAGCAGCGCCCGACTAGCGGGAGAAGAAGGTTCAAATGAGCAGTTCTTC
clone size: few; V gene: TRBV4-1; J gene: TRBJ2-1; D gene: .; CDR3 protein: CASSLDRELNNEQFF; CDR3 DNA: TGCGCCAGCAGCCTCGACAGAGAGTTGAACAATGAGCAGTTCTTC
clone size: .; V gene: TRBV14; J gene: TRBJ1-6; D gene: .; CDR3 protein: CASSLGVSNSPLHF; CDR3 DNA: TGTGCCAGCAGCCTGGGGGTCTCTAATTCACCCCTCCACTTT
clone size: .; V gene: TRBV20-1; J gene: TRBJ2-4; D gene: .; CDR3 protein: CSARGLEVKNIQYF; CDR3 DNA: TGCAGTGCTAGAGGACTAGAAGTCAAAAACATTCAGTACTTC
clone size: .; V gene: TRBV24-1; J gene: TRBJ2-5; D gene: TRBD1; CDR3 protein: CATSDPVGQGAIEETQYF; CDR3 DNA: TGTGCCACCAGTGACCCGGTAGGACAGGGGGCTATAGAAGAGACCCAGTACTTC
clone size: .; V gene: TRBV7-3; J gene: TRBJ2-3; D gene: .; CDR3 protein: CASSLRPPLRGTDTQYF; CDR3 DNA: TGTGCCAGCAGCTTACGACCGCCGTTGAGGGGCACAGATACGCAGTATTTT
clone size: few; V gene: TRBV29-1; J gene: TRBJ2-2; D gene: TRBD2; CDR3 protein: CSVEDPSGGPAGELFF; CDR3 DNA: TGCAGCGTTGAAGATCCATCGGGAGGGCCAGCCGGGGAGCTGTTTTTT
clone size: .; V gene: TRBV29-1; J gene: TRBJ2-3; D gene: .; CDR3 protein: CSVCSGAVDTQYF; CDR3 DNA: TGCAGCGTCTGCTCGGGGGCGGTAGATACGCAGTATTTT
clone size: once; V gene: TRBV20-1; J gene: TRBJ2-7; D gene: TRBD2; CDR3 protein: CSASLAGGGSEQYF; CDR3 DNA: TGCAGTGCTAGTCTTGCGGGAGGAGGGAGCGAGCAGTACTTC
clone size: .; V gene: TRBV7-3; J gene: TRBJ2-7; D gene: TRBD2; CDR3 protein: CASKDSGTSSYEQYF; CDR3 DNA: TGTGCCAGCAAGGATAGCGGGACGAGCTCCTACGAGCAGTACTTC
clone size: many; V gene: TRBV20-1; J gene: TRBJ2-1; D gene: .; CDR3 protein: CSLAALAYNEQFF; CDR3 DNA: TGCAGTTTAGCGGCCCTTGCCTACAATGAGCAGTTCTTC
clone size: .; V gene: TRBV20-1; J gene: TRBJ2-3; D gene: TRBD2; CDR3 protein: CSASPLGGGGQFPTNTQYF; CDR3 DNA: TGCAGTGCTAGTCCCCTAGGCGGGGGGGGGCAATTCCCCACAAATACGCAGTATTTT
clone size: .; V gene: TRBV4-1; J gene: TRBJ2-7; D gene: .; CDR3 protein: CASSQERSRGHPYEQYF; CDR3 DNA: TGCGCCAGCAGCCAAGAGCGATCACGGGGGCACCCCTACGAGCAGTACTTC
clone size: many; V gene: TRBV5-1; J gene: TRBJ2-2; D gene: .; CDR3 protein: CASSRSRDPNTGELFF; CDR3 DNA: TGCGCCAGCAGCCGCAGCAGGGATCCGAACACCGGGGAGCTGTTTTTT
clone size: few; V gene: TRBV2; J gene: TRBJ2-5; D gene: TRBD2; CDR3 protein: CASNPGTSGGQETQYF; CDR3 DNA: TGTGCCAGCAACCCTGGGACTAGCGGGGGCCAAGAGACCCAGTACTTC
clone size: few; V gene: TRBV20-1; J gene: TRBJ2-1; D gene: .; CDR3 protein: CSASNGNEQFF; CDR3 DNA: TGCAGTGCTAGTAATGGGAATGAGCAGTTCTTC
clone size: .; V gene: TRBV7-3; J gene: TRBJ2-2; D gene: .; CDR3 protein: CASIRDGTSGRTPGSCFF; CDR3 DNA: .
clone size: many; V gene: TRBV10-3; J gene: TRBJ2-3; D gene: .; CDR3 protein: CAIASSISTDTQYF; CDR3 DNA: TGTGCCATCGCTTCTAGTATCAGCACAGATACGCAGTATTTT
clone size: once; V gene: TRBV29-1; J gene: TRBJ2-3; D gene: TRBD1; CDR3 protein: CSVENSWTGSTDTQYF; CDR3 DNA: TGCAGCGTTGAAAATAGTTGGACAGGTAGCACAGATACGCAGTATTTT